Detailed here is one TCR beta chain. The antigen remains unidentified. This sample was included in a study of cytomegalovirus exposure and HLA in healthy donors. Study observations and caveats: The study found most TCR sequences rare, yet found some public TCRs in many donors. CMV serostatus alone was available as immune exposure information. TCR beta V- and J-gene trimming, according to a later analysis, was linked to a missense DCLRE1C variant.

13 Jbeta primers and 60 Vbeta primers were used for the PCR. Assay: immunoSEQ multiplex PCR; the TCRdb copy retains only in-frame clones and omits some. The sample yields 80,000 to 95,000 clones, 64% seen once. The receptor was isolated from a human donor in good health. Sequences were obtained from PBMCs.

The CDR3 coding sequence is TGCGCCAGCAGCCTCCCGACAGGACTCTATGGCTACACCTTC. Translating gives CASSLPTGLYGYTF. The rearrangement joins TRBV4-1 to TRBJ1-2; D is possibly TRBD1 (6 bases). This CDR3 region has 14 residues. Trimming pared 4 bases from V and 4 bases from J, leaving 13 bases between. The V gene's germline CDR1 is MGHRA and CDR2 YSYEKL.